This T cell receptor beta chain was recovered during a study of monozygotic twins with inflammatory bowel disease. Broader study findings: Evidence failed to back one strong IBD-linked signal or clonotype. Clonotype overlap with others was lower in IBD patients than in healthy twins, a difference that was greatest with disease activity.

Turning to this clonotype: The antigen is not known.

It was 3500 ng of total RNA that each TCR library used. After re-calling the 5' RACE reads, TCRdb lists one entry per CDR3 protein, DNA absent. The sample totals about 110,000 distinct CDR3 sequences. CDR3 length equals 13 residues. CDR1 and CDR2 (germline): SGHRS, YFSETQ. The TCR sequence derives from a human donor with ulcerative colitis or Crohn's disease, or a healthy co-twin of an affected twin (not recorded which). Sequencing used blood. The chain is built from TRBV5-1 and TRBJ2-1; the TCRdb D gene call, TRBD1, has no DNA to confirm it. The CDR3 here is CASTGAPIDEQFF.